This is a list of T cell receptor beta chains from one sample in a study of human T cells and chemical hapten exposure. TCRdb used MiXCR to reprocess the RACE reads, holding one entry per CDR3 protein. The data show about 80,000 distinct CDR3 sequences, with 7.5% to 9% seen just once and roughly 1.6% held by the top ten. Sequencing was performed on whole blood, taken in connection with sensitization to the hapten diphenylcyclopropenone (DPC). The receptors come from a woman in her thirties with alopecia areata. Some clones in this sample may be carry-over from other donors' samples. Both conserved end residues are part of each CDR3. D genes are given only for firm matches. Where a row states a size, it is once, few, many or the class of an expanded clone; other rows omit it.

NA TRBJ2-5 many TRBV5-1 CASSLAGRPGETQYF TGCGCCAGCAGCTTGGCAGGACGTCCGGGGGAGACCCAGTACTTC
NA TRBJ2-2 many TRBV6-5 CASSRGSQTNTGELFF TGTGCCAGCAGCCGAGGGTCACAGACGAACACCGGGGAGCTGTTTTTT
TRBD2 TRBJ2-3 NA TRBV30 CAWRGGQGADTQYF TGTGCCTGGAGGGGAGGGCAGGGAGCAGATACGCAGTATTTT
NA TRBJ2-7 NA TRBV27 CASSCAGAYEQYF TGTGCCAGCAGTTGTGCAGGGGCCTACGAGCAGTACTTC
TRBD2 TRBJ2-2 NA TRBV6-5 CASFRGGASGELFF TGTGCCAGCTTTCGCGGGGGGGCCAGCGGGGAGCTGTTTTTT
NA TRBJ2-7 many TRBV20-1 CSVLWASYEQYF TGCAGTGTCTTATGGGCGTCCTACGAGCAGTACTTC
NA TRBJ2-7 many TRBV6-4 CASSASLGPYEQYF TGTGCCAGCAGTGCGTCTTTAGGCCCCTACGAGCAGTACTTC
NA TRBJ1-1 NA TRBV6-5 CASSSPGSDEAFF TGTGCCAGCAGTTCCCCCGGTAGTGATGAAGCTTTCTTT
NA TRBJ2-3 few TRBV29-1 CSVDGRRGDTQYF TGCAGCGTTGATGGAAGGCGTGGGGATACGCAGTATTTT
TRBD1 TRBJ2-1 NA TRBV2 CASSTQGGLYNEQFF TGTGCCAGCAGTACACAGGGGGGATTGTACAATGAGCAGTTCTTC
TRBD1 TRBJ2-3 few TRBV27 CASSFSPLRQGKSTDTQYF TGTGCCAGCAGTTTTTCACCACTGAGACAGGGTAAAAGCACAGATACGCAGTATTTT
TRBD2 TRBJ2-3 few TRBV2 CASSDMKLAGAPDTQYF TGTGCCAGCAGTGATATGAAGCTAGCGGGGGCTCCAGATACGCAGTATTTT
NA TRBJ1-6 few TRBV25-1 CASSEYYNSPLHF TGTGCCAGCAGTGAATACTATAATTCACCCCTCCACTTT
NA TRBJ1-6 NA TRBV12-5 CASGLGCNSPLHF TGTGCTAGTGGTTTGGGCTGTAATTCACCCCTCCACTTT
TRBD2 TRBJ2-7 many TRBV6-5 CASSLTRPGGPYEQYF TGTGCCAGCAGTCTCACGCGACCGGGGGGGCCCTACGAGCAGTACTTC
TRBD1 TRBJ1-1 few TRBV12-3/TRBV12-4 CASSLGFRWDRDMNEAFF TGTGCCAGCAGTTTAGGGTTTAGGTGGGACAGGGATATGAATGAAGCTTTCTTT
NA TRBJ1-6 many TRBV7-2 CASSSLGHRNSPLHF TGTGCCAGCAGCTCGCTGGGGCATCGTAATTCACCCCTCCACTTT
NA TRBJ1-1 many TRBV6-1 CASSYDGNTEAFF TGTGCCAGCAGTTACGACGGAAACACTGAAGCTTTCTTT
NA TRBJ2-3 many TRBV10-2 CASLGVDTQYF TGCGCCAGCCTGGGGGTAGATACGCAGTATTTT
TRBD1 TRBJ2-1 many TRBV11-2 CASSTGGGTGGWDEQFF TGTGCCAGCAGCACAGGAGGGGGGACAGGGGGCTGGGATGAGCAGTTCTTC
TRBD2 TRBJ2-1 NA TRBV6-1 CAASYVAGYNEQFF TGTGCCGCTTCCTATGTAGCGGGGTACAATGAGCAGTTCTTC
NA TRBJ2-1 many TRBV9 CASSVAGDYNEQFF TGTGCCAGCAGCGTAGCGGGGGACTACAATGAGCAGTTCTTC
NA TRBJ2-3 many TRBV20-1 CSADITDSTTDTQYF TGCAGTGCTGACATAACTGACTCCACCACAGATACGCAGTATTTT
TRBD1 TRBJ1-5 many TRBV4-2 CASSPGQFNQPQHF TGTGCCAGCAGCCCGGGACAGTTCAATCAGCCCCAGCATTTT
TRBD2 TRBJ2-5 few TRBV29-1 CSVDAASGGIAGTQYF TGCAGCGTTGACGCGGCGAGCGGGGGAATTGCAGGGACCCAGTACTTC
NA TRBJ2-4 many TRBV7-2 CASSLMGKNIQYF TGTGCCAGCAGCTTAATGGGCAAAAACATTCAGTACTTC
NA TRBJ2-1 NA TRBV20-1 CSASRGNEQFF TGCAGTGCTAGCCGGGGTAATGAGCAGTTCTTC
TRBD1 TRBJ2-1 many TRBV2 CASSEADPWDSYNEQFF TGTGCCAGCAGTGAAGCTGACCCTTGGGACAGCTACAATGAGCAGTTCTTC
TRBD1 TRBJ1-1 NA TRBV18 CATRDRGLGTEAFF TGTGCCACCAGGGACAGGGGGCTTGGTACTGAAGCTTTCTTT
NA TRBJ1-2 many TRBV15 CATSRDGWTGYTF TGTGCCACCAGCAGAGATGGGTGGACTGGCTACACCTTC
NA TRBJ1-3 many TRBV13 CASSSGRSSGNTIYF TGTGCCAGCAGCTCGGGACGGAGCTCTGGAAACACCATATATTTT
NA TRBJ2-3 many TRBV7-6 CASSLVGTDTQYF TGTGCCAGCAGCTTAGTGGGCACAGATACGCAGTATTTT
NA TRBJ1-2 NA TRBV15 CVTSSDGEGILYGYTF TGTGTCACCAGCTCCGACGGCGAGGGGATCCTCTATGGCTACACCTTC
NA TRBJ1-2 NA TRBV2 CASSEQGSWGYTF TGTGCCAGCAGTGAACAGGGGTCGTGGGGCTACACCTTC
NA TRBJ1-1 many TRBV14 CASSQVGKGTEAFF TGTGCCAGCAGCCAAGTGGGGAAGGGCACTGAAGCTTTCTTT
TRBD1 TRBJ1-1 NA TRBV4-1 CASSQYRGAQGVPEAFF TGCGCCAGCAGCCAATACAGGGGAGCACAGGGTGTTCCTGAAGCTTTCTTT
TRBD2 TRBJ2-2 few TRBV19 CASSTSSGGPNTGELFF TGTGCCAGTAGCACTTCCAGCGGGGGGCCGAACACCGGGGAGCTGTTTTTT
TRBD2 TRBJ2-1 NA TRBV5-1 CASSLGDYSNEQFF TGCGCCAGCAGCTTAGGGGACTATAGCAATGAGCAGTTCTTC
NA TRBJ2-4 few TRBV20-1 CSASADLAKNIQYF TGCAGCGCTAGTGCCGATCTAGCCAAAAACATTCAGTACTTC
NA TRBJ1-1 many TRBV3-1 CASSQVEGNTEAFF TGTGCCAGCAGCCAAGTGGAGGGGAACACTGAAGCTTTCTTT
TRBD1 TRBJ1-4 many TRBV3-1 CASSRHEQGINEKLFF TGTGCCAGCAGCCGACACGAACAGGGGATTAATGAAAAACTGTTTTTT
TRBD1 TRBJ1-1 many TRBV29-1 CSVEGRDRVVAFF TGCAGCGTTGAAGGCCGGGACAGGGTTGTAGCTTTCTTT
NA TRBJ1-6 NA TRBV20-1 CSAREQSNSPLHF TGCAGTGCTAGAGAACAGTCAAATTCACCCCTCCACTTT
NA TRBJ2-1 many TRBV7-2 CASSLETGNRNEQFF TGTGCCAGCAGCTTAGAAACAGGGAATCGGAATGAGCAGTTCTTC